This note documents a single T cell receptor (beta chain) sequence. This clonotype has at least ten counts. Its antigen remains undetermined. No base qualities exist here, and no much larger clone lies one base off it. The data stem from a study of T cells in Graves' hyperthyroidism and ophthalmopathy (dated by TCRdb to the late 2010s). For the study in its entirety: Peripheral blood was sampled at the time of initial diagnosis, prior to any treatment. To identify TCR V-J signatures that set the groups apart, the researchers used a discovery cohort of roughly 100 patients, made up of approximately 43 with Graves' ophthalmopathy and approximately 57 with stable Graves' hyperthyroidism. An independent validation cohort of 18 to 20 hyperthyroidism patients and approximately 15 patients who later progressed to ophthalmopathy tested prospective prediction of ophthalmopathy. The 75 to 100 discovery patients were randomly split 7:3 into training and test sets. In roughly six Graves' hyperthyroidism patients, the study also compared T-cell repertoires from thyroid tissue with T-cell repertoires from blood. Following sampling, methimazole starting at 30 mg daily was given to hyperthyroidism patients, and high-dose intravenous methylprednisolone was given to ophthalmopathy patients. According to the paper, TCR Vbeta CDR3 sequencing was carried out on more than 120 peripheral blood samples, which came from fewer than 50 ophthalmopathy, fewer than 80 hyperthyroidism and about 17 progressor patients. The paper's findings and limits, for the study overall: A model built on a 13 V-J signature distinguished ophthalmopathy from stable hyperthyroidism, reaching roughly 88% sensitivity and under 84% specificity in cross-validation and 80%/75% in testing. In validation, progression to ophthalmopathy was predicted by the model with roughly 69% sensitivity and 72% to 85% specificity, a median of roughly six months before onset. No statistical method was used to fix the sample size in advance, and group allocation was not hidden from the investigators. Most expanded thyroid clonotypes (frequency above 0.001) were also found in blood, which suggests that blood repertoires may mirror thyroid immune responses.

Amplification of TCR beta CDR3 regions was carried out from RNA transcripts. A first-round RT-PCR of the TCR CDR3 used the HTBI primer set with the Qiagen OneStep RT-PCR kit. A second multiplex PCR round built the libraries, followed by size selection and purification. Sequencing of the libraries was done on an Illumina HiSeq2000 using paired-end 100 bp reads. As for the original processing: SOAPnuke was used to process the raw data, removing reads that contained adapters or uncalled bases, had a mean Phred below 15, or lacked an exact match to the constant primer or identifier. High-quality paired reads were merged using COPE v1.2.5, and each unique nucleotide sequence was defined as a clonotype. MiTCR v1.1 was used to align clonotypes to the IMGT TRBV, TRBD and TRBJ reference segments. The analysis included only V-J combinations with a frequency above 0.0001, which together covered 98% to 99.2% of the repertoires. The TCS score was defined as the ratio of F50 (clonal expansion) to E x V (chaos), calculated using BLOSUM62-based TCRdist between CDR3 peptides within each V-J. Welch's t-statistics and random forest reduced 500 to 550 V-J features to 10 to 15, which were used in a naive Bayes classifier (R e1071). TCRdb took the public reads, trimmed them with fastp at Q25, ran MiXCR for clone calling and kept in-frame beta chains. One record per CDR3 amino acid sequence lists the most common genes and DNA. For this entry, the V and J calls and clone size follow TCRdb and not the study's own pipeline. The sample table holds 340,000 or so distinct CDR3 sequences, of which 15% to 20% were seen once. The ten largest make up about 53% of the sample.

The CDR3 spans 16 residues, from the cysteine through the phenylalanine. The CDR3 DNA has 48 bases and is translated from base 1. The germline V gene encodes CDR1 SGHRS and CDR2 YFSETQ. Trimming accounts for 0 bases at V and 0 bases at J, while the number of junction bases matched to no gene is 4. A patient counted as having stable Graves' hyperthyroidism if no progression to ophthalmopathy occurred over 18 months of follow-up. Hyperthyroidism patients were newly diagnosed, with disease duration under 2 months, and aged 18 to 65 years. Patients with uncontrolled infections, other autoimmune diseases, pregnancy or lactation were excluded. Diagnoses were based on clinical symptoms, serum thyroxine and TRAb, thyroid ultrasound and orbital computed tomography. Ficoll-Paque density gradient centrifugation was used to isolate PBMCs from approximately 11 ml of fresh peripheral blood. Total RNA was extracted using Trizol reagent, and RNA quality was assessed on an Agilent 2100 Bioanalyzer.

Sample: blood. The chain is assembled from TRBV5-1 and TRBJ1-1; the junction holds 8 bases that match TRBD1. The origin of this receptor is a woman between 50 and 59 years old with Graves' hyperthyroidism. The CDR3 amino acid sequence is: CASSLGTGTMNTEAFF. The nucleotide sequence reads TGCGCCAGCAGCTTGGGGACAGGGACAATGAACACTGAAGCTTTCTTT.